The 12 T cell receptor beta chains reported below all come from one sample, sequenced in a study of cytomegalovirus exposure and HLA in healthy donors. Use of 60 Vbeta and 13 Jbeta primers characterized the PCR. The table came from immunoSEQ multiplex PCR; TCRdb's copy has only in-frame clones and leaves some out. Found here are 150,000 to 200,000 clones, roughly four fifths of them singletons; the top ten hold roughly 4.5%. Sequenced material: PBMCs. The receptors derive from a man in his forties or fifties in good health and CMV-seropositive.

This rearrangement joins TRBV5-1 to TRBJ2-2; tentative D call: TRBD2 (5 bases). This CDR3 contains 14 residues. The V end was cut by 4 bases, the J end by 4 bases, with 11 bases between. Germline V gene data show CDR1 as SGHRS and CDR2 as YFSETQ. CDR3 loop: CASSNSGVTGELFF. CDR3 sequence (DNA): TGCGCCAGCAGCAACTCCGGGGTCACCGGGGAGCTGTTTTTT.

J is TRBJ1-5 and V is TRBV6-6, with D unclear. The CDR3 is 13 amino acids. CDR1 and CDR2 (germline): MNHNY, SVGAGI (reference sequence). V was cut by 5 bases and J by 4 bases, with 9 bases left in between. The CDR3 DNA is TGTGCCAGCAGTGATACCGGTAATCAGCCCCAGCATTTT. As protein: CASSDTGNQPQHF.

The V call is TRBV5-1, the J call TRBJ2-5; 10 nucleotides match TRBD1. Germline V lookup: CDR1 SGHRS, CDR2 YFSETQ. Trimming took 4 bases from V and 1 from J; bases not matched to a gene: 7. This CDR3 contains 16 residues. The CDR3 sequence is CASSPDRGQPQETQYF. CDR3 DNA: TGCGCCAGCAGCCCAGACAGGGGGCAACCCCAAGAGACCCAGTACTTC.

The chain links TRBV5-1 to TRBJ1-5; 9 nucleotides match TRBD1. Germline CDR1 reads SGHRS; CDR2 reads YFSETQ. With V trimmed by 4 bases and J by 1 base, 3 bases remained unmatched. CDR3 length: 15 residues. The DNA of the CDR3 is TGCGCCAGCAGCCGGACAGGGGCAAGCAATCAGCCCCAGCATTTT. This encodes CASSRTGASNQPQHF.

The chain couples TRBV21-1 to TRBJ1-5; the listed D gene, TRBD1, was not tested against the DNA. TRBV21-1 is a recognized pseudogene. The CDR3 loop spans 15 amino acids. CDR3: CASSQDIHSNQPQHF. In DNA form, the CDR3 reads TGTGCCAGCAGTCAGGACATTCATAGCAATCAGCCCCAGCATTTT.

The rearrangement links TRBV25-1 to TRBJ2-7; 10 positions match TRBD2. Germline-derived CDR1 and CDR2 are MGHDK and SYGVNS. This CDR3 is 15 amino acids long. The V gene end was trimmed by 0 bases and the J gene end by 2 bases; junction bases not matched to a gene: 1. The CDR3 sequence: CASSEYGTSAYEQYF. The CDR3 DNA is TGTGCCAGCAGTGAATATGGGACTAGCGCCTACGAGCAGTACTTC.

The chain carries TRBV6-5 and TRBJ1-2; TRBD1 is a possible D gene (5 bases). The CDR3 loop spans 12 amino acids. Germline CDR1 MNHEY, CDR2 SVGAGI. V lost 8 bases and J 4 bases, leaving 11 bases between the germline ends. The CDR3 nucleotides read TGTGCCAGCTCTGGAGGGGTCTATGGCTACACCTTC. It specifies CASSGGVYGYTF.

The chain links TRBV9 to TRBJ1-5; TRBD1 is a possible D gene (6 bases). Between the trimmed V and J ends, which lost 4 bases and 5 bases, there was a span of 10 bases. This CDR3 is 13 amino acids long. Per the germline V gene, CDR1 is SGDLS and CDR2 is YYNGEE. The DNA for the CDR3 is TGTGCCAGCAGCCCACGACAGGATCAGCCCCAGCATTTT. It is translated as CASSPRQDQPQHF.

V gene TRBV28 combines with J gene TRBJ2-3; no clear D gene. Trimming pared 7 bases from V and 0 bases from J, leaving 8 bases between. Germline lookup yields CDR1 MDHEN and CDR2 SYDVKM. The CDR3 totals 13 residues. This CDR3 reads CASTLWSTDTQYF. CDR3 nucleotide sequence: TGTGCCAGCACACTTTGGAGCACAGATACGCAGTATTTT.

J is TRBJ1-5 and V is TRBV19; 8 nucleotides match TRBD1. From germline, CDR1 is LNHDA and CDR2 SQIVND (reference sequence). The CDR3 length is 15 residues. J gave up 6 bases and V 1 base, and 5 bases lay outside the gene matches. CDR3 nucleotides: TGTGCCAGTAGTATAGTTGGCAGGGGGCTTCAGCCCCAGCATTTT. Protein sequence: CASSIVGRGLQPQHF.

V gene TRBV28 combines with J gene TRBJ1-2, with a tentative D call TRBD1 (6 bases). The CDR3 covers 11 residues. CDR1 is MDHEN and CDR2 is SYDVKM in the germline V gene. The germline V and J ends were trimmed by 5 bases and 7 bases, with 8 bases remaining between them. CDR3 DNA: TGTGCCAGCAGTACAGGGTTTGGCTACACCTTC. Its protein is CASSTGFGYTF.

This clone has a single count. V usage is TRBV2 and J usage is TRBJ2-7, with D possibly TRBD1 on 5 matching bases. CDR1 and CDR2 from the germline V gene are SNHLY and FYNNEI. The CDR3 has 13 residues. Trimming left V 2 bases short and J 7 bases short, with 12 bases between. The CDR3 here is CASSESRGQEQYF. The CDR3 nucleotides are TGTGCCAGCAGTGAATCTAGGGGCCAGGAGCAGTACTTC. Based on the CDR3 plus reference TRBV2 and TRBJ2-7, the full variable domain is EPEVTQTPSHQVTQMGQEVILRCVPISNHLYFYWYRQILGQKVEFLVSFYNNEISEKSEIFDDQFSVERPDGSNFTLKIRSTKLEDSAMYFCASSESRGQEQYFGPGTRLTVT.